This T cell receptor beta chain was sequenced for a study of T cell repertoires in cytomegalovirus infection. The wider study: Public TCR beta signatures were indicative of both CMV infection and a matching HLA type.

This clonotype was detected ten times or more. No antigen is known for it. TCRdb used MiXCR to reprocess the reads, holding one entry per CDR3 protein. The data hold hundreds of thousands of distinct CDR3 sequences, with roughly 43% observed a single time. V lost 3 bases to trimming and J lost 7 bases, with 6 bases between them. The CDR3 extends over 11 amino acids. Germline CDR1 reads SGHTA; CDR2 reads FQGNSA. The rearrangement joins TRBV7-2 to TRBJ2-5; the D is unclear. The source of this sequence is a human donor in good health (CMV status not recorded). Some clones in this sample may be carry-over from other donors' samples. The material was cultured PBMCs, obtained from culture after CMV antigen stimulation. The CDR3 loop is CASSFGGTQYF. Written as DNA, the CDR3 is TGTGCCAGCAGCTTTGGTGGGACCCAGTACTTC.